This T cell receptor (beta chain) was sequenced during a study of cytomegalovirus exposure and HLA in healthy donors. Overall study results and limits: A further, later analysis showed that HLA-associated TCR beta chains (compared with equally common others) were more clonally expanded. Being productive about 90% or about 30% of the time was typical of most TCR beta V segments in an earlier analysis. Cytomegalovirus association was assigned to about 150 TCR beta chains. The likely explanation for a cluster of highly shared sequence variants was sequencing artifact.

Primers: 60 Vbeta forward and 13 Jbeta reverse. The data were produced by immunoSEQ multiplex PCR, yet TCRdb's version contains in-frame clones alone and is incomplete. The table lists about 86,000 clones, around 71% of them singletons, with around 8% in the top ten. This clone was seen a few times. Its target is unknown. The sequenced sample consisted of PBMCs. The receptor's source is a man aged 55 to 69 in good health and CMV-seronegative.

The CDR3 sequence is CASSISLAGVSEQFF. CDR3 DNA: TGTGCCAGTAGTATTAGTCTAGCGGGAGTAAGTGAGCAGTTCTTC. This sequence joins TRBV19 and TRBJ2-1, with 10 bases fitting TRBD2. This CDR3 has 15 amino acids. The germline CDR1 and CDR2 sequences are LNHDA and SQIVND (reference sequence). Unmatched junction bases numbered 8, after V lost 3 bases and J lost 9 bases.